This entry concerns a single TCR beta chain. Its antigen is still unknown. The junction and the germline gene differ at one end; a read error may be behind it. The germline V gene encodes CDR1 SGHVS and CDR2 FQNEAQ. The CDR3, cysteine through phenylalanine, is 13 amino acids long. Only the CDR3 DNA stays, 39 bases, in frame from base 1. This sample stems from a study of T cell repertoires in cytomegalovirus infection (dated by TCRdb to the late 2010s). Concerning the study at large: The HLA type of each donor mattered for the analysis, because public TCR beta signatures pointed to carriage of CMV infection along with the matching HLA type.

The sequencer was an Illumina HiSeq 1500. TCRdb cleaned the public reads at Q25 with fastp, built clones with MiXCR and kept in-frame beta chains. Identical CDR3 protein sequences are pooled into one entry, listed with their most common genes and DNA. For this sample there are around 740,000 distinct CDR3 sequences; approximately 40% appear just once. Roughly 2.8% of the sample rests with the top ten. Beyond this particular receptor, the publication reports: In both this cohort and an independent approximately 350-donor cohort, the cumulative frequency of public TCR beta family members distinguished carriers of CMV infection plus the relevant HLA type. The ex vivo response was dominated by HLA-C-restricted CMV-specific TCR beta clonotypes, which also provided the single most frequent clonotype in two of eight donors.

The rearrangement joined TRBV7-8 to TRBJ2-3; no D gene is confidently identified. The sequencing input was PBMCs. The source is a human donor in good health (CMV status not recorded). Some clones in this sample may be carry-over from other donors' samples. The encoded CDR3 is CASSLVSKDTQYF. The nucleotide sequence reads as follows: TGTGCCAGCAGCTTAGTTAGCAAAGATACGCAGTATTTT.